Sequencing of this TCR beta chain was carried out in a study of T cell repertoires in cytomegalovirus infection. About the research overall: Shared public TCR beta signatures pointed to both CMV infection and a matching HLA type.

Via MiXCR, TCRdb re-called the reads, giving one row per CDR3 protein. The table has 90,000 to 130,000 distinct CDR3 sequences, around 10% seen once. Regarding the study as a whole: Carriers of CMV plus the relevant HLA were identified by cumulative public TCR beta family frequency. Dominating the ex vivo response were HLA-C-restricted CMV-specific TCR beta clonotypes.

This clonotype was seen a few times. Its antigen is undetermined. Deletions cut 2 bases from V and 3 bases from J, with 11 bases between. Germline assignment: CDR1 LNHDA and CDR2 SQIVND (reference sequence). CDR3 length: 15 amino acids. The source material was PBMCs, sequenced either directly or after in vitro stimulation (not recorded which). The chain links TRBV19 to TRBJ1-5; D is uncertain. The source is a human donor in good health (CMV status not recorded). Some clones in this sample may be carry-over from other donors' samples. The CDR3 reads CASSISRRDNQPQHF. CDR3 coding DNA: TGTGCCAGTAGTATATCACGGCGGGACAATCAGCCCCAGCATTTT.